This entry is about one TCR beta chain. Its antigen remains unidentified. The sample belongs to a study of T cell responses to AZD1222 COVID-19 vaccine. The study, taken as a whole, reports: Seropositive AZD1222 recipients at baseline numbered only five to seven. CD4 TCRs linked to vaccination spanned spike, dominating at 160-218 and 743-854. Females outnumbered males among donors, who were mostly white British; clonal diversity was possibly underestimated.

This CDR3 has 13 amino acids. Germline lookup yields CDR1 SNHLY and CDR2 FYNNEI. V lost 6 bases to trimming and J lost 10 bases, with 13 bases between them. The table came from immunoSEQ multiplex PCR; TCRdb's copy has only in-frame clones and leaves some out. Altogether roughly 110,000 clones are present, about 92% being singletons, with the ten largest covering 8% to 9.5%. Sequences were derived from peripheral blood, sampled 28 days after the second AZD1222 dose. This clonotype was sampled from an adult who received the AZD1222 COVID-19 vaccine. The chain links TRBV2 to TRBJ1-6; D gene uncertain. The CDR3 sequence: CASSPREISPLHF. DNA of the CDR3: TGTGCCAGCAGCCCTAGGGAGATATCACCCCTCCACTTT.